The source of this TCR beta chain is a study of cytomegalovirus exposure and HLA in healthy donors. Overall study findings and caveats: Later analysis demonstrated an association between a missense DCLRE1C variant and TCR beta V- and J-gene trimming.

The CDR3 loop spans 14 amino acids. J gave up 2 bases and V 4 bases, and 5 bases lay outside the gene matches. Germline CDR1 is SGHRS and CDR2 is YFSETQ. Points on this clone: The antigen remains unidentified.

Use of 60 Vbeta and 13 Jbeta primers characterized the PCR. Sequencing was performed with immunoSEQ multiplex PCR; in TCRdb, only in-frame clones are kept and a portion is missing. The table has approximately 24,000 clones, 70% seen once; the top ten hold 4.4%. Material: PBMCs. The clonotype comes from a woman in her fifties or sixties in good health and CMV-seronegative. The gene calls are TRBV5-1 and TRBJ2-7, with 8 bases identical to TRBD2. This CDR3 is CASSVSGLAYEQYF. The DNA of the CDR3 is TGCGCCAGCAGCGTGTCGGGACTAGCCTACGAGCAGTACTTC.